This T cell receptor beta chain was sequenced in a study of blood T cell repertoires in COVID-19 (TCRdb year 2020). Regarding the research as a whole: Collaborator samples came from the United States, Italy and Spain and covered acute and convalescent phases of COVID-19. The material from the prospective study consisted of cDNA or gDNA derived from T cells, B-cell-depleted T cells, or PBMCs. Subjects who had been exposed to COVID-19, were actively infected with it, or had recovered from it provided the deeply sampled blood TCRbeta repertoires that made up the dataset. The repertoires were made available in a free public database intended to serve as a resource for research on the immune response to SARS-CoV-2. Samples were obtained from the ongoing ImmuneRACE study (first 160 participants) and from 1,254 subjects provided by 6 global collaborators. Nearly every sample came with metadata listing a de-identified subject ID, COVID-19 status, age in years and sex. HLA class I and class II types, where available, came from metadata supplied by the sample provider rather than from assay-based typing. Here is what the overall study found, with its caveats: The quantity of clinical and demographic metadata differed by source and by participant and was supplied without curation.

TCRbeta CDR3 regions were amplified from genomic DNA by means of the immunoSEQ Assay, a bias-controlled multiplex PCR. Regarding the original processing steps: The number of nucleated cells in each sample was estimated from the amplification of reference gene primers within the assay. To quantify the absolute abundance of each unique TCRbeta CDR3 rearrangement, sequence reads were collapsed and filtered. For each sample, productive Simpson clonality was calculated as the square root of Simpson's diversity index across productive rearrangements. TCRdb carries this immuneACCESS record with in-frame sequences only. Its versions omit some clonotypes, under half of them owing to an unresolved V gene in the studies checked, with the rest unexplained. V, J and clone size are those of that table, while D and trimming were read from the DNA. A total of about 200,000 clones appear in this sample, approximately 91% of them only once. The ten largest clones add up to roughly 5% of the sample.

Comment on this clone: Its recognized antigen is unknown. Nothing much larger sits one base from this clone, and base qualities are not available.

Whole blood was collected in K2EDTA tubes by collaborating institutions according to the institutions' own protocols. For TCRbeta analysis, collaborators shipped samples as frozen whole blood, isolated PBMCs, or DNA extracted from either of those sample types. The CDR3 spans 18 residues, from the cysteine through the phenylalanine. The kept DNA is CDR3 alone, 54 bases in frame from the first base. The germline V gene specifies SGHRS as CDR1 and YFSETQ as CDR2. V lost 0 bases and J lost 0 bases, and the count of bases not matched to a germline gene is 6. The chain links TRBV5-1 with TRBJ1-6; 7 bases in the middle match TRBD1. The sample comprised peripheral blood. The sequence derives from a woman in her 40s with acute or convalescent COVID-19. The bases read TGCGCCAGCAGCTTGGCTCCCGGGGACAGCTCCTATAATTCACCCCTCCACTTT. This sequence encodes CASSLAPGDSSYNSPLHF. When the CDR3 is completed using the reference TRBV5-1 and TRBJ1-6 genes on either side, the full variable domain is KAGVTQTPRYLIKTRGQQVTLSCSPISGHRSVSWYQQTPGQGLQFLFEYFSETQRNKGNFPGRFSGRQFSNSRSEMNVSTLELGDSALYLCASSLAPGDSSYNSPLHFGNGTRLTVT.